This is a list of T cell receptor beta chains from one sample in a study of shared clonotypes between healthy human individuals. Sequencing was performed with immunoSEQ multiplex PCR; in TCRdb, only in-frame clones are kept and a portion is missing. The sample carries some 1 million clones, 60% to 80% recorded once. Sequencing input: memory CD4+ T cells sorted from blood. The receptors were sampled from a young man in good health. The CDR3 runs from the conserved cysteine through the conserved F or W. D genes are given only for firm matches. Clone size is not always given. Where it is, it says once, few, many or a class for expanded clones.

>.|few|TRBV25-1|TRBJ1-2
TGTGCCAGCTCCTTTGGGTGGGGCTACACCTTC
CASSFGWGYTF
>.|.|TRBV7-8|TRBJ2-7
TGTGCCAGCAGCTTACTAGACGAGCAGTACTTC
CASSLLDEQYF
>.|.|TRBV6-5|TRBJ2-4
TGTGCCAGCAGCGCTGACTTTCTAGCCAAAAACATTCAGTACTTC
CASSADFLAKNIQYF
>.|.|TRBV5-1|TRBJ2-5
TGCGCCAGCAGCTTGCTGGGTAGGAGGGGCGGGTCCCAAGAGACCCAGTACTTC
CASSLLGRRGGSQETQYF
>.|.|TRBV30|TRBJ1-4
TGTGCCTGGAGTGTACCGGACAGCCTAAATGAAAAACTGTTTTTT
CAWSVPDSLNEKLFF
>TRBD2|.|TRBV4-3|TRBJ2-1
TGCGCCAGCAGCCAAGAACTAGCGGGAGGATATAATGAGCAGTTCTTC
CASSQELAGGYNEQFF
>TRBD2|.|TRBV5-1|TRBJ2-5
TGCGCCAGCAGCCCTGACTTAAGCGGGGCGGTGACCCAGTACTTC
CASSPDLSGAVTQYF
>.|.|TRBV6-6|TRBJ2-7
TGTGCCAGCACTGGGGGGACAGCCTACGAGCAGTACTTC
CASTGGTAYEQYF
>.|many|TRBV29-1|TRBJ2-7
TGCAGCGTTGTTTTGGGTAGGCCTGACGAGCAGTACTTC
CSVVLGRPDEQYF
>TRBD2|.|TRBV2|TRBJ2-7
TGTGCCAGCAGTGAAGCTTGGGAGACTAGCCGGTACTTC
CASSEAWETSRYF
>.|.|TRBV19|TRBJ2-3
TGTGCCAGTAGTATAGGAAGGGGCAGCCCGCTAGATACGCAGTATTTT
CASSIGRGSPLDTQYF
>.|.|TRBV2|TRBJ2-5
TGTGCCAGCAGTGATTCCGGTAATCAACAAGAGACCCAGTACTTC
CASSDSGNQQETQYF
>.|.|TRBV7-2|TRBJ2-1
TGTGCCAGCAGCTTAGACGGGGCCCGCTACAATGAGCAGTTCTTC
CASSLDGARYNEQFF
>.|few|TRBV4-1|TRBJ1-1
TGCGCCAGCAGCCAAGACGGGTTCCGGGCGGAAGCTTTCTTT
CASSQDGFRAEAFF
>TRBD2|.|TRBV5-1|TRBJ2-1
TGCGCCAGCAGCGGACCGGGGGGTTCCTACAATGAGCAGTTCTTC
CASSGPGGSYNEQFF
>.|.|TRBV5-1|TRBJ1-3
TGCGCCAGCAGCCCTCTCGAGGTGCGTGGAAACACCATATATTTT
CASSPLEVRGNTIYF
>.|.|TRBV7-6|TRBJ2-5
TGTGCCAGCAGCTTATTCGAGAACAAACAAGAGACCCAGTACTTC
CASSLFENKQETQYF
>TRBD2|.|TRBV11-1|TRBJ2-3
TGTGCCAGCAGCCAACTAGGACTAGGAGGAGGTACGCAGTATTTT
CASSQLGLGGGTQYF
>.|.|TRBV7-2|TRBJ1-2
TGTGCCAGCAGAGCCGACAGCTCTGGCTACACCTTC
CASRADSSGYTF
>.|.|TRBV10-3|TRBJ1-1
TGTGCCATCAGTGAGTCGCCAGTGAACACTGAAGCTTTCTTT
CAISESPVNTEAFF
>.|.|TRBV10-3|TRBJ2-1
TGTGCCATCAGTGTATTAGCGGCGTCCTCCTACAATGAGCAGTTCTTC
CAISVLAASSYNEQFF
>TRBD1|.|TRBV10-2|TRBJ1-5
TGCGCCAGCAGGGGACAGAGTAATCAGCCCCAGCATTTT
CASRGQSNQPQHF
>TRBD1|.|TRBV6-9|TRBJ2-7
TGTGCCAGCAGTTACCCCCCGGGACAGGGAAAGGGAATCTACGAGCAGTACTTC
CASSYPPGQGKGIYEQYF
>.|few|TRBV6-5|TRBJ1-5
TGTGCCAGCAGCCTGGGCCCAGGTCGGCCCCAGCATTTT
CASSLGPGRPQHF
>.|.|TRBV5-6|TRBJ2-7
TGTGCCAGCAGCTTACACGGAACCTACGAGCAGTACTTC
CASSLHGTYEQYF
>.|once|TRBV7-2|TRBJ2-7
TGTGCCAGCAGCTCCTGGGACACTAAACACGAGCAGTACTTC
CASSSWDTKHEQYF
>TRBD1|once|TRBV5-1|TRBJ1-4
TGCGCCAGCAGGACAGGGTATTTGGCTAATGAAAAACTGTTTTTT
CASRTGYLANEKLFF
>.|.|TRBV7-2|TRBJ1-1
TGTGCCAGCAGCCCCCCTGACTGGACCCAAGCTTTCTTT
CASSPPDWTQAFF
>TRBD1|.|TRBV6-1|TRBJ2-7
TGTGCCAGCAATCGGGACAGGGCGGGGGAGCAGTACTTC
CASNRDRAGEQYF
>TRBD1|many|TRBV5-4|TRBJ2-7
TGTGCCAGCAGCCCGGGGGGACAGGGGTTATACGAGCAGTACTTC
CASSPGGQGLYEQYF
>.|once|TRBV7-2|TRBJ1-2
TGTGCCAGCAGCTTAAAAGAGGGATGGGGTAACTATGGCTACACCTTC
CASSLKEGWGNYGYTF
>.|few|TRBV5-1|TRBJ1-4
TGCGCCAGCAGTCCCCGGGGGAGCCTTAATGAAAAACTGTTTTTT
CASSPRGSLNEKLFF
>.|.|TRBV5-1|TRBJ2-6
TGCGCCAGCCCCCCCGGTTCACAAAGTCGGGCCAACGTCCTGACTTTC
CASPPGSQSRANVLTF
>TRBD1|.|TRBV9|TRBJ1-6
TGTGCCAGCAGCGTAATGGACAGGGATGATTCACCCCTCCACTTT
CASSVMDRDDSPLHF
>TRBD1|.|TRBV6-5|TRBJ1-2
TGTGCCAGCAGTTACGGACAGGGCCTCTATGGCTACACCTTC
CASSYGQGLYGYTF
>.|.|TRBV11-2|TRBJ2-3
TGTGCCAGCAGCTTAGGGACTCATAGCACAGATACGCAGTATTTT
CASSLGTHSTDTQYF
>TRBD1|.|TRBV29-1|TRBJ1-1
TGCAGCGTGGACAGGGAGGGGTTGAACACTGAAGCTTTCTTT
CSVDREGLNTEAFF
>.|.|TRBV7-9|TRBJ2-2
TGTGCCAGCAGCTGGCCCCACACCGGGGAGCTGTTTTTT
CASSWPHTGELFF
>.|.|TRBV29-1|TRBJ2-3
TGCAGCGCCCGAGGAGGGCAGGGGTCCCTTTCTAGCACAGATACGCAGTATTTT
CSARGGQGSLSSTDTQYF
>.|.|TRBV4-3|TRBJ2-7
TGCGCCAGCAGCCAAGTCGGATGGGACTCCTACGAGCAGTACTTC
CASSQVGWDSYEQYF
>TRBD2|.|TRBV27|TRBJ2-7
TGTGCCAGCAGTATAGCGGGAGGAACAGGCGAGCAGTACTTC
CASSIAGGTGEQYF
>TRBD1|.|TRBV5-1|TRBJ2-7
TGCGCCAGCAGCTGGGACAGCCCAAGTTCCTACGAGCAGTACTTC
CASSWDSPSSYEQYF
>.|.|TRBV5-5|TRBJ2-5
TGTGCCAGCACCTTAGACGGACACCGAGGGGAGACCCAGTACTTC
CASTLDGHRGETQYF
>.|.|TRBV6-6|TRBJ2-7
TGTGCCGCTGGAACCTACGAGCAGTACTTC
CAAGTYEQYF
>.|.|TRBV10-3|TRBJ1-1
TGTGCCATCAGCCTGGGTGAGAACACTGAAGCTTTCTTT
CAISLGENTEAFF
>.|.|TRBV28|TRBJ1-1
TGTGCCAGCAGTCCGTTTGGACCGAACACTGAAGCTTTCTTT
CASSPFGPNTEAFF
>TRBD1|many|TRBV6-1|TRBJ2-7
TGTGCCAGCAGTGGAGGACAGGGGCCCTCCTACGAGCAGTACTTC
CASSGGQGPSYEQYF
>.|.|TRBV6-5|TRBJ2-2
TGTGCCAGCAGCCGCGGAGCGGTGAACACCGGGGAGCTGTTTTTT
CASSRGAVNTGELFF
>.|.|TRBV11-3|TRBJ2-1
TGTGCCAGCAGCTTGGGTCGGGAGATCCAATTCTTC
CASSLGREIQFF
>TRBD2|.|TRBV14|TRBJ2-3
TGTGCCAGCAGCCTGCTGCTAGCGGGGAGCACAGATACGCAGTATTTT
CASSLLLAGSTDTQYF
>.|few|TRBV2|TRBJ2-5
TGTGCCAGCAGTGGGTACCCGGGACGGGAAAAAGAGACCCAGTACTTC
CASSGYPGREKETQYF
>TRBD1|.|TRBV27|TRBJ1-6
TGTGCCAGCAGTTTATCGGCCAGGGGGCTTAATTCACCCCTCCACTTT
CASSLSARGLNSPLHF
>.|.|TRBV7-2|TRBJ2-3
TGTGCCAGCAGCTTACGGGCGAGCACAGATACGCAGTATTTT
CASSLRASTDTQYF
>.|.|TRBV6-6|TRBJ2-7
TGTGCCAGCAGTGCCGCCAGACAAGGGAGTCACGAGCAGTACTTC
CASSAARQGSHEQYF
>.|.|TRBV6-4|TRBJ1-6
TGTGCCAGCATACGAGGGCGCCGGGGGAGCTCCTATAATTCACCCCTCCACTTT
CASIRGRRGSSYNSPLHF
>.|.|TRBV11-3|TRBJ1-1
TGTGCCAGCAGCTCGTTCGGTACTGAAGCTTTCTTT
CASSSFGTEAFF
>TRBD1|.|TRBV7-2|TRBJ1-5
TGTGCCAGCAGCCCCCGGACAGGGACAAATCAGCCCCAGCATTTT
CASSPRTGTNQPQHF
>TRBD1|.|TRBV11-2|TRBJ1-5
TGTGCCAGCAGCCGGACAGGGGAGGGGCCCCAGCATTTT
CASSRTGEGPQHF
>.|.|TRBV30|TRBJ1-4
TGTGCCTGGAGTGTCCAGACAGGTGAAAAACTGTTTTTT
CAWSVQTGEKLFF